This T cell receptor beta chain stems from a study of T cell responses to AZD1222 COVID-19 vaccine. Study outcomes and limitations: After the peak T cell response, and only then, were repertoires sampled.

In the case of this clone: Its antigen remains unknown.

Clones were sequenced by immunoSEQ multiplex PCR, and TCRdb holds only the in-frame ones, with some missing. Here the sample spans approximately 26,000 clones, approximately 91% being singletons. The CDR3 consists of 14 residues. The germline CDR1 and CDR2 sequences are MNHNS and SASEGT. V was cut by 2 bases and J by 11 bases, with 13 bases left in between. This TCR came from an adult in good health. Source: peripheral blood, taken on day 0 of AZD1222 vaccination. The rearrangement links TRBV6-1 to TRBJ1-6, with D uncertain. The CDR3 sequence: CASSEMVYLTPLHF. The DNA for the CDR3 is TGTGCCAGCAGTGAAATGGTCTATTTGACACCCCTCCACTTT.